This passage covers 18 T cell receptor beta chains from one sample sequenced in a study of a mutant IDH1 vaccine in newly diagnosed glioma. Regarding time point: week 47, end of study. Doses of 300 ug of mutant IDH1 20-mer peptide were given with topical imiquimod. These receptors' targets are unknown. This table comes from immunoSEQ multiplex PCR, and its TCRdb copy is limited to in-frame clones, with some not included. The sample yields roughly 31,000 clones, 80% to 85% seen once. The sample in question was PBMCs, obtained from a glioma patient whose treatment included an IDH1 peptide vaccine. The receptor set was obtained from a man between 25 and 39 years old with glioma.

This chain links TRBV7-8 with TRBJ2-5, with 9 bases identical to TRBD1. The CDR3 consists of 14 residues. Unmatched junction bases numbered 5, after V lost 3 bases and J lost 6 bases. Germline CDR1 reads SGHVS; CDR2 reads FQNEAQ. The CDR3 sequence is CASSLGTGSKTQYF. CDR3 sequence (DNA): TGTGCCAGCAGCTTGGGGACAGGGTCGAAGACCCAGTACTTC. The complete variable domain, with remaining parts taken from reference TRBV7-8 and TRBJ2-5, reads GAGVSQSPRYKVAKRGQDVALRCDPISGHVSLFWYQQALGQGPEFLTYFQNEAQLDKSGLPSDRFFAERPEGSVSTLKIQRTQQEDSAVYLCASSLGTGSKTQYFGPGTRLLVL.

The chain is built from TRBV4-2 and TRBJ2-5; 7 nucleotides align to TRBD2. Germline V gene data show CDR1 as LGHNA and CDR2 as YNFKEQ. The CDR3 runs 16 residues. J lost 2 bases, V lost 1 base, and 7 bases had no gene match. CDR3 residues: CASSQGLGGSQETQYF. The CDR3, as DNA: TGTGCCAGCAGCCAAGGGTTGGGCGGGAGTCAAGAGACCCAGTACTTC.

This clone has just one count. The chain combines TRBV5-6 with TRBJ2-4; possible D gene TRBD1, 6 bases. Germline CDR1 and CDR2: SGHDT and YYEEEE. The CDR3 is made up of 14 amino acids. V was pared by 4 bases and J by 7 bases, with 15 bases between. The CDR3 DNA reads as TGTGCCAGCAGCCCCCGGCAGGGGCAGAACATTCAGTACTTC. Amino acids: CASSPRQGQNIQYF. The whole variable domain, filled in from reference TRBV5-6 and TRBJ2-4, reads DAGVTQSPTHLIKTRGQQVTLRCSPKSGHDTVSWYQQALGQGPQFIFQYYEEEERQRGNFPDRFSGHQFPNYSSELNVNALLLGDSALYLCASSPRQGQNIQYFGAGTRLSVL.

The chain carries TRBV7-8 and TRBJ2-1, with D possibly TRBD1 on 6 matching bases. The ends were cut back, 0 bases at V and 10 bases at J, with 16 bases in the middle. CDR3 size: 15 residues. Germline loops: CDR1 SGHVS, CDR2 FQNEAQ. The DNA of the CDR3 is TGTGCCAGCAGCTTAGCGCCCGGACAGAATATGGAGCAGTTCTTC. Translating gives CASSLAPGQNMEQFF.

V and J are TRBV6-1 and TRBJ2-3; 10 bases agree with TRBD2. The CDR3 has 15 residues. Germline assignment: CDR1 MNHNS and CDR2 SASEGT. The ends lost 2 bases at V and 4 bases at J; junction bases unmatched: 3. In nucleotides, the CDR3 is TGTGCCAGCAGTGAACAGAGCGGGGGGGCAGATACGCAGTATTTT. This encodes CASSEQSGGADTQYF.

The chain is built from TRBV19 and TRBJ1-4; weak D call: TRBD1 (5 bases). CDR3 size: 13 residues. CDR1 is LNHDA and CDR2 is SQIVND in the germline V gene (reference sequence). V was cut by 1 base and J by 9 bases, with 9 bases left in between. Written as DNA, the CDR3 is TGTGCCAGTAGTATAGTGGGGCCTCAAAAACTGTTTTTT. This gives the protein CASSIVGPQKLFF.

The J gene is TRBJ2-5, the V gene TRBV4-1; 11 positions agree with TRBD1. V was pared by 1 base and J by 7 bases, with 5 bases of the junction left unmatched. Per the germline V gene, CDR1 is MGHRA and CDR2 is YSYEKL. The CDR3 contains 15 residues. Here the CDR3 reads CASSQAAGQGGTQYF. Written as DNA, the CDR3 is TGCGCCAGCAGCCAAGCAGCGGGACAGGGGGGGACCCAGTACTTC.

The J gene is TRBJ2-3, the V gene TRBV5-1; no clear D gene. CDR1 and CDR2 (germline): SGHRS, YFSETQ. V was clipped by 4 bases and J by 0 bases, with 15 bases between them. CDR3 length: 16 residues. The CDR3 sequence is CASSDDSKTSTDTQYF. The CDR3 DNA reads TGCGCCAGCAGCGACGACTCGAAGACTAGCACAGATACGCAGTATTTT.

The table lists this clone with a few counts. V is TRBV4-3 and J is TRBJ1-1, with D possibly TRBD1 on 5 matching bases. This CDR3 has 13 residues. Germline CDR1 LGHNA, CDR2 YSLEER. Trimming removed 0 bases from V and 6 bases from J, with 8 bases in between. The CDR3, as DNA: TGCGCCAGCAGCCAAGATGTGGGGGCTGAAGCTTTCTTT. Its translation is CASSQDVGAEAFF.

The V and J genes are TRBV27 and TRBJ1-5, with D possibly matching TRBD1 (5 bases). The CDR3 has 20 residues. Germline V gene data show CDR1 as MNHEY and CDR2 as SMNVEV (reference sequence). V was clipped by 0 bases and J by 1 base, with 22 bases between them. The CDR3 sequence is CASSLSRWQGGGKSNQPQHF. Here the CDR3 DNA reads TGTGCCAGCAGTTTATCTCGGTGGCAGGGTGGGGGAAAGAGCAATCAGCCCCAGCATTTT.

This chain uses TRBV11-2 with TRBJ1-2, with D unresolved. CDR3 length: 15 amino acids. The V end was cut by 5 bases, the J end by 8 bases, with 21 bases between. Germline lookup yields CDR1 SGHAT and CDR2 FQNNGV. The CDR3 loop reads CASSLRPNGPDGYTF. CDR3 DNA: TGTGCCAGCAGCCTCAGACCAAACGGACCTGACGGCTACACCTTC. Full variable domain (remainder filled in from reference TRBV11-2 and TRBJ1-2): EAGVAQSPRYKIIEKRQSVAFWCNPISGHATLYWYQQILGQGPKLLIQFQNNGVVDDSQLPKDRFSAERLKGVDSTLKIQPAKLEDSAVYLCASSLRPNGPDGYTFGSGTRLTVV.

The V and J genes are TRBV18 and TRBJ2-1; 7 nucleotides match TRBD2. The germline V gene has CDR1 KGHSH and CDR2 LQKENI. Trimming cost V 3 bases and J 3 bases; bases outside gene matches: 2. The CDR3 loop spans 14 amino acids. CDR3 sequence (DNA): TGTGCCAGCTCACCGGAGCGGGACTACAATGAGCAGTTCTTC. Residues: CASSPERDYNEQFF.

This clone is labeled as medium-sized (0.01 to 0.1%). The V gene is TRBV14, the J gene TRBJ1-1, with TRBD1 identical over 10 bases. Germline V lookup: CDR1 SGHDN, CDR2 FVKESK. The CDR3 loop spans 15 amino acids. V lost 4 bases and J lost 5; bases outside the gene matches: 7. Here the CDR3 reads CASSPGTGAGTEAFF. The CDR3 DNA sequence: TGTGCCAGCAGCCCCGGGACAGGGGCAGGTACTGAAGCTTTCTTT.

V usage is TRBV5-1 and J usage is TRBJ2-3; 9 nucleotides line up with TRBD2. The V and J ends lost 2 bases and 2 bases, in that order; junction bases with no gene match: 3. The V gene's germline CDR1 is SGHRS and CDR2 YFSETQ. The CDR3 is 15 amino acids. CDR3 DNA sequence: TGCGCCAGCAGCTTTCTAGCGGGGCTCACAGATACGCAGTATTTT. Amino acids: CASSFLAGLTDTQYF.

This rearrangement joins TRBV7-2 to TRBJ1-3, with D perhaps matching TRBD1 (5 bases). Trimming took off 3 bases at V and 4 bases at J, with 13 bases between the two ends. Germline V gene lookup returns CDR1 SGHTA and CDR2 FQGNSA. The CDR3 sequence is 15 residues long. The CDR3 DNA reads as TGTGCCAGCAGCTTCGCAGGGACGTCGGGAAACACCATATATTTT. Protein sequence: CASSFAGTSGNTIYF. The full variable domain, rest sourced from reference TRBV7-2 and TRBJ1-3, is GAGVSQSPSNKVTEKGKDVELRCDPISGHTALYWYRQSLGQGLEFLIYFQGNSAPDKSGLPSDRFSAERTGGSVSTLTIQRTQQEDSAVYLCASSFAGTSGNTIYFGEGSWLTVV.

This chain connects TRBV27 to TRBJ2-7, with 11 bases fitting TRBD1. V gave up 4 bases and J gave up 3 bases; unmatched junction bases: 8. From germline, CDR1 is MNHEY and CDR2 SMNVEV (reference sequence). The CDR3 sequence is 16 residues long. The CDR3 region is CASSSKRDRGGYEQYF. The CDR3 DNA follows: TGTGCCAGCAGTTCGAAACGGGACAGGGGGGGCTACGAGCAGTACTTC.

The CDR3 nucleotides read TGTGCCAGCAGCTTAGGCAGGGACGATGAGCAGTTCTTC. It is translated as CASSLGRDDEQFF. The chain joins TRBV7-7 to TRBJ2-1, with D perhaps assigned TRBD1 or TRBD2 (5 bases each). Trimming stripped 1 base from V and 8 bases from J, with 9 bases between. The CDR3 is 13 amino acids. Germline V gene data show CDR1 as SSHAT and CDR2 as FNYEAQ (reference sequence). Variable domain in full (rest from reference TRBV7-7 and TRBJ2-1): GAGVSQSPRYKVTKRGQDVTLRCDPISSHATLYWYQQALGQGPEFLTYFNYEAQPDKSGLPSDRFSAERPEGSISTLTIQRTEQRDSAMYRCASSLGRDDEQFFGPGTRLTVL.

This chain joins TRBV19 and TRBJ1-6, with D unclear. Germline CDR1 reads LNHDA; CDR2 reads SQIVND (reference sequence). V was clipped by 1 base and J by 9 bases, with 10 bases between them. The CDR3 covers 14 residues. DNA of the CDR3: TGTGCCAGTAGTATAGGGGGTGGTCGTTCACCCCTCCACTTT. It codes for CASSIGGGRSPLHF.